This T cell receptor (beta chain) was retrieved from a study of blood T cell repertoires in COVID-19 (dated by TCRdb to 2018 to 2020). For context, the study as a whole: The collaborator samples originated in the United States, Italy and Spain and spanned the acute and convalescent phases of COVID-19. A freely available public database, intended as a resource for researchers studying the immune response to SARS-CoV-2, is where the repertoires were released. The prospective study material was composed of cDNA or gDNA derived from T cells, B-cell-depleted T cells, or PBMCs. A de-identified subject ID, COVID-19 status, age in years and sex were almost always included in the sample metadata. Where HLA class I and class II types were available, the types were taken from metadata supplied by the sample provider, not from assay-based typing. The dataset comprised deeply sampled blood TCRbeta repertoires from subjects exposed to, actively infected with, or recovered from COVID-19. The samples were drawn from the first 160 participants of the ongoing ImmuneRACE study and from 1,254 subjects provided by 6 global collaborators.

In the prospective study, participants were about 18 to 89 years old, resided in 20 to 30 geographic areas of the United States, and were enrolled through a virtual design. In the prospective study, cohorts were assigned on the basis of participant-reported clinical history obtained from a screening survey and a study questionnaire. ImmuneRACE Cohort 3 recovered participants were defined by two consecutive negative NP/OP PCR tests, healthcare professional clearance, or symptom resolution. Mobile phlebotomists in the prospective study collected whole blood, serum and a nasopharyngeal or oropharyngeal swab from every participant. Prospective study participants could optionally give additional blood draws and questionnaires over an approximately two-month period. Before DNA extraction, prospective study blood samples were shipped either frozen or at room temperature. About this clone: Its antigen specificity is not known. Base quality data are lacking; no much larger clone is found one base away.

General study outcomes and caveats: How much clinical and demographic metadata was included differed by source and by participant, and the metadata was provided uncurated.

TCRbeta CDR3 regions were amplified from genomic DNA by means of the immunoSEQ Assay, a bias-controlled multiplex PCR. In the source study's methods: Within the assay, amplification of reference gene primers was used to estimate how many nucleated cells each sample contained. To quantify the absolute abundance of each unique TCRbeta CDR3 rearrangement, sequence reads were collapsed and filtered. For each sample, productive Simpson clonality was calculated as the square root of Simpson's diversity index over productive rearrangements. The table comes from immuneACCESS by way of TCRdb, which keeps in-frame sequences with V and J called. Part of the clones is missing from these tables; in studies checked, under half for an unresolved V gene and the rest for unknown reasons. D and trimming come from the DNA, and the V and J calls and clone size come from that table. This sample has more than 350,000 clones in its table, and 87% of those were observed once. The ten largest clonotypes hold 10% of the sample.

Germline trimming amounts to 5 bases on V and 6 bases on J, with 13 as the count of junction bases outside the gene matches. CDR3 length: 17 amino acids, cysteine to phenylalanine. The DNA shown is the 51-base CDR3, in frame from base 1. CDR1 and CDR2 are drawn from the germline V gene: SGHTA, FQGNSA. The chain links TRBV7-2 with TRBJ1-6; 7 central bases correspond to TRBD1. The specimen was PBMCs or T cells enriched from blood (not recorded which). The TCR was taken from a woman between 45 and 65 years old who had recovered from COVID-19. CDR3 protein: CASSRTFTGARNSPLHF. The nucleotide sequence reads TGTGCCAGCAGCCGTACATTTACAGGGGCCCGTAATTCACCCCTCCACTTT.